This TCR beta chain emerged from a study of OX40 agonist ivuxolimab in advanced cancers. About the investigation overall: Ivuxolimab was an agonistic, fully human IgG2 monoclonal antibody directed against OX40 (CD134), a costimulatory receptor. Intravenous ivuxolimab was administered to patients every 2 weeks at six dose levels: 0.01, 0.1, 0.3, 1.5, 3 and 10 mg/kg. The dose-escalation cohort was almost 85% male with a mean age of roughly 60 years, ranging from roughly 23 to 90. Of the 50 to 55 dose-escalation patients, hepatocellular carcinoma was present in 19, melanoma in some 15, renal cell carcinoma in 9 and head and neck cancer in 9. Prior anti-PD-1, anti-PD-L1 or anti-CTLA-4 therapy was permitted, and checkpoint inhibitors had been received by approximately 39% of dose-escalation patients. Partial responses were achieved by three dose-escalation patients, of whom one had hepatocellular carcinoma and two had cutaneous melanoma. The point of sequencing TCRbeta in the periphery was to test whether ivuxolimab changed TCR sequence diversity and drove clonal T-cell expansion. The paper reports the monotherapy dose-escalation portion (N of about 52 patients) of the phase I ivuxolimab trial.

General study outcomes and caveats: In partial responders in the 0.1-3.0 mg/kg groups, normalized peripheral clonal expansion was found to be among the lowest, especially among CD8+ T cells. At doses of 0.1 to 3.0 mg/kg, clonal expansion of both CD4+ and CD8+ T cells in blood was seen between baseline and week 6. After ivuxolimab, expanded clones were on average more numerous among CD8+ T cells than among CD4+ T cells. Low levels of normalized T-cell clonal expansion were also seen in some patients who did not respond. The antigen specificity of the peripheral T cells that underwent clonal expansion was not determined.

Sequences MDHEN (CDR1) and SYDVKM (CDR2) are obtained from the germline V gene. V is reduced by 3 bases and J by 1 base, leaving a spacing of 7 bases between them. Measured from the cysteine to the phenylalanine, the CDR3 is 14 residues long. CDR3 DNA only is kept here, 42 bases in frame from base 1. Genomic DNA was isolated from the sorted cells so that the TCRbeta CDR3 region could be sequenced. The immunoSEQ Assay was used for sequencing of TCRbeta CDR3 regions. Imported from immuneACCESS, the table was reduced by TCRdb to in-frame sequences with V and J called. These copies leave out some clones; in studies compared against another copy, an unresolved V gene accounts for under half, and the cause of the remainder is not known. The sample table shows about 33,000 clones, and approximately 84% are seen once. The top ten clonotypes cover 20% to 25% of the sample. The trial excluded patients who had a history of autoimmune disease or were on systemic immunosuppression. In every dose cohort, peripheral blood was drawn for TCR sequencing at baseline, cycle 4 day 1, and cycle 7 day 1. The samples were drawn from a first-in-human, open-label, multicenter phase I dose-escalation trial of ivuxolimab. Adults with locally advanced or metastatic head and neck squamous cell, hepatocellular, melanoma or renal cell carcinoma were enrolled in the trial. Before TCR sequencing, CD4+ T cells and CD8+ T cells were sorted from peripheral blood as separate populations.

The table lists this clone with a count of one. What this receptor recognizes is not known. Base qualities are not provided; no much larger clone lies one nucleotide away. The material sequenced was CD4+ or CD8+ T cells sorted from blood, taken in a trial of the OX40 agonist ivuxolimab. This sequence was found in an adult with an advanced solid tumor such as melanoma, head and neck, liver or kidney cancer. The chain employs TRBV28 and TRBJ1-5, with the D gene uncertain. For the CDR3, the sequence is CASSFMGSNQPQHF. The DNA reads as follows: TGTGCCAGCAGTTTTATGGGAAGCAATCAGCCCCAGCATTTT.